The 5 T cell receptor beta chains below come from one sample, sequenced in a study of blood T cell repertoires in COVID-19. Only in-frame clones appear in the TCRdb table, and some are missing; sequencing was by immunoSEQ multiplex PCR. The sample has roughly 100,000 clones; approximately 86% are singletons. What was sequenced was peripheral blood. The receptors derive from a woman older than 75 with acute or convalescent COVID-19.

The chain recombines TRBV6-6 with TRBJ2-2, with 10 bases that match TRBD1. This CDR3 has 15 amino acids. With 4 bases clipped from V and 7 bases from J, the junction kept 6 bases outside the gene matches. Germline values: CDR1 MNHNY, CDR2 SVGAGI (reference sequence). CDR3 in DNA: TGTGCCAGCAGTTCCGACAGGGGGCGCGGCGGGGAGCTGTTTTTT. Amino acid sequence: CASSSDRGRGGELFF.

The V and J genes are TRBV19 and TRBJ1-2; unclear D gene. Looked up from germline, CDR1 is LNHDA and CDR2 is SQIVND (reference sequence). CDR3 size: 15 residues. V was trimmed by 8 bases and J by 1 base, leaving 17 bases between them. CDR3 sequence reads: CASPPDGEFNYGYTF. For the CDR3, the DNA is TGTGCCAGTCCCCCCGACGGGGAGTTTAACTATGGCTACACCTTC.

The chain uses TRBV19 and TRBJ1-6; possible D gene TRBD1, 5 bases. Trimming removed 4 bases at V and 6 bases at J, with 16 bases between. CDR1 is LNHDA, CDR2 SQIVND, per germline (reference sequence). There are 16 residues in the CDR3. The CDR3 DNA reads as TGTGCCAGTAGTAGGGACTTCCTGGGCGGTAATTCACCCCTCCACTTT. It specifies CASSRDFLGGNSPLHF.

The chain uses TRBV24-1 and TRBJ2-1; a possible D gene is TRBD1 (6 bases). This CDR3 spans 16 amino acids. V lost 3 bases to trimming and J lost 8 bases, with 19 bases between them. Germline V CDR1 and CDR2: KGHDR, SFDVKD. CDR3 nucleotide sequence: TGTGCCACCAGTGATCAACAGGGCGTCCGTGTGGATGAGCAGTTCTTC. This codes for CATSDQQGVRVDEQFF.

The V gene is TRBV5-1, the J gene TRBJ1-4, with D possibly TRBD1 on 5 matching bases. Germline CDR1 and CDR2: SGHRS and YFSETQ. The V and J ends lost 1 base and 3 bases respectively, with 7 bases between them. The CDR3 contains 14 residues. CDR3 nucleotide sequence: TGCGCCAGCAGCTTGACAGGATCTAATGAAAAACTGTTTTTT. The encoded protein is CASSLTGSNEKLFF.